The clone carrying this TCR beta chain has a handful of counts. These data belong to a study of blood T cell repertoires in COVID-19. In the study overall: Specimens from acute and convalescent COVID-19 originated in the United States, Italy and Spain. PBMCs, B-cell-depleted T cells, or T cells were the source of the cDNA or gDNA that made up the material.

Original handling: How many nucleated cells were present was estimated from reference gene primer amplification. The table came from immunoSEQ multiplex PCR; TCRdb's copy has only in-frame clones and leaves some out. Clonal size and the V and J genes are those of that table, whereas D and trimming came from the DNA. The table has fewer than 100,000 clones, 65% to 90% seen once; the top ten hold roughly 6.5%. The TCR originated in a man aged 55 to 70 with acute or convalescent COVID-19. The source material was peripheral blood.

The CDR3 DNA follows: TGTGCCAGCAGCAGGAGGGACCCCAACACTGAAGCTTTCTTT. Residues: CASSRRDPNTEAFF. V is TRBV14 and J is TRBJ1-1; the D gene is possibly TRBD1 (5 bases). V was pared by 5 bases and J by 2 bases, with 12 bases between. CDR1 and CDR2 from the germline V gene are SGHDN and FVKESK. This CDR3 spans 14 amino acids.